Listed here are 14 T cell receptor beta chains from one sample, sequenced in a study of cytomegalovirus exposure and HLA in healthy donors. Primers: 60 Vbeta forward and 13 Jbeta reverse. Assay: immunoSEQ multiplex PCR; the TCRdb copy retains only in-frame clones and omits some. The table includes 100,000 to 150,000 clones, about two thirds detected once. Sequences were obtained from PBMCs. These receptors came from a man aged 50-59 years in good health and CMV-seropositive.

The chain is built from TRBV10-3 and TRBJ2-5, with 7 bases fitting TRBD2. The J call is in doubt because the DNA end fits TRBJ2-7 better. Germline CDR1 and CDR2: ENHRY and SYGVKD. The CDR3 extends over 16 amino acids. CDR3 loop: CAISGDGGLGSYEQYF. The DNA for the CDR3 is TGTGCCATCAGTGGGGACGGGGGGTTAGGATCCTACGAGCAGTACTTC.

The chain links TRBV27 to TRBJ2-1; 7 nucleotides agree with TRBD1. Germline assignment: CDR1 MNHEY and CDR2 SMNVEV (reference sequence). Trimming cost V 3 bases and J 9 bases; bases outside gene matches: 8. This CDR3 has 14 amino acids. CDR3 sequence: CASSLETGRGEQFF. CDR3 DNA: TGTGCCAGCAGTTTGGAGACAGGGCGAGGTGAGCAGTTCTTC.

V gene TRBV2 combines with J gene TRBJ1-1; D is uncertain. Germline V gene data show CDR1 as SNHLY and CDR2 as FYNNEI. V lost 7 bases and J 2 bases, leaving 14 bases between the germline ends. This CDR3 is 14 amino acids long. The DNA for the CDR3 is TGTGCCAGCACTATGACTCAAATAAACACTGAAGCTTTCTTT. Translation gives CASTMTQINTEAFF.

This clone was picked up many times. CDR3 sequence reads: CASRTGSTGELFF. The CDR3 DNA sequence: TGTGCCAGCAGAACCGGGTCCACCGGGGAGCTGTTTTTT. This rearrangement joins TRBV6-6 to TRBJ2-2; D not resolved. The CDR3 covers 13 residues. Per the germline V gene, CDR1 is MNHNY and CDR2 is SVGAGI (reference sequence). The V end lost 6 bases, the J end lost 4 bases, and 9 bases lay between the germline ends.

The CDR3 is CASGERGGSTGELFF. In nucleotides, the CDR3 is TGTGCCAGCGGGGAGAGGGGGGGCTCCACCGGGGAGCTGTTTTTT. The chain combines TRBV6-6 with TRBJ2-2, with D tentatively TRBD2 (7 bases). V shed 8 bases and J shed 4 bases, with 17 bases lying between them. The CDR3 spans 15 residues. Germline V gene sequence: CDR1 MNHNY, CDR2 SVGAGI (reference sequence).

V gene TRBV19 combines with J gene TRBJ1-1, with no clear D. V was clipped by 1 base and J by 4 bases, with 19 bases between them. The CDR3 has 17 residues. CDR1 is LNHDA, CDR2 SQIVND, per germline (reference sequence). CDR3 residues: CASSIGVAGRVVTEAFF. The CDR3 region has the DNA TGTGCCAGTAGTATAGGGGTTGCGGGTAGGGTAGTCACTGAAGCTTTCTTT.

The V call is TRBV7-2, the J call TRBJ2-1; unclear D gene. The CDR3 spans 14 residues. The V and J ends lost 5 bases and 5 bases respectively, with 13 bases between them. CDR1 SGHTA and CDR2 FQGNSA come from the germline V gene. The CDR3 DNA follows: TGTGCCAGCAGCCCCATCCCCTCGGACAATGAGCAGTTCTTC. Its translation: CASSPIPSDNEQFF.

The rearrangement joins TRBV15 to TRBJ2-7; D may be TRBD1 (7 bases). The V gene lost 5 bases and the J gene lost 4 bases, with 18 bases spanning the gap. The CDR3 extends over 15 amino acids. The germline V gene has CDR1 LNHNV and CDR2 YYDKDF (reference sequence). In DNA, the CDR3 is TGTGCCACCAGCCCAGGCGGGGCAGGGGGATACGAGCAGTACTTC. It specifies CATSPGGAGGYEQYF.

Note on this clone: At one end, the junction sequence differs from germline, possibly due to a read error. The V call is TRBV12-5, the J call TRBJ1-5; TRBD1 matches 9 bases. This CDR3 is built from 15 residues. Germline assignment: CDR1 LGHNT and CDR2 FRNRAP. The CDR3 reads CASGLGQGRNQPQHF. The CDR3 bases are TGTGCTAGTGGCTTGGGACAGGGCAGGAATCAGCCCCAGCATTTT.

The chain is built from TRBV4-1 and TRBJ1-1, with D possibly matching TRBD1 (6 bases). CDR1 and CDR2 from the germline V gene are MGHRA and YSYEKL. The V gene lost 1 base and the J gene lost 4 bases, with 19 bases spanning the gap. The CDR3 is made up of 17 amino acids. The CDR3 nucleotides read TGCGCCAGCAGCCAAGGGAGTACGGGGGGGGCAGGCACTGAAGCTTTCTTT. This encodes CASSQGSTGGAGTEAFF.

In this sample, this clone turned up a few times. V usage is TRBV7-2 and J usage is TRBJ2-1; 9 bases align to TRBD2. The CDR3 is made up of 15 amino acids. Per the germline V gene, CDR1 is SGHTA and CDR2 is FQGNSA. With V trimmed by 3 bases and J by 11 bases, 11 bases remained unmatched. The CDR3 reads CASSLGQPSGGKQFF. The CDR3, as DNA: TGTGCCAGCAGCTTGGGGCAGCCGAGCGGGGGGAAGCAGTTCTTC. Full variable domain (missing parts from reference TRBV7-2 and TRBJ2-1): GAGVSQSPSNKVTEKGKDVELRCDPISGHTALYWYRQSLGQGLEFLIYFQGNSAPDKSGLPSDRFSAERTGGSVSTLTIQRTQQEDSAVYLCASSLGQPSGGKQFFGPGTRLTVL.

This clone has just a few counts. The V call is TRBV5-6, the J call TRBJ2-7, with TRBD1 matching 7 bases. This CDR3 is 13 amino acids long. In germline, CDR1 is SGHDT, CDR2 YYEEEE. Trimming at V came to 4 bases and at J to 7 bases, leaving 8 bases not matched to a gene. The CDR3 bases are TGTGCCAGCAGCCGACAGGGAATAAGGGAGCAGTACTTC. Protein: CASSRQGIREQYF.

A word on this clone: Other DNA sequences within the sample encode an identical CDR3. The chain recombines TRBV11-2 with TRBJ2-1; D is unresolved. The CDR3 is 13 residues long. Germline V gene sequence: CDR1 SGHAT, CDR2 FQNNGV. The V gene lost 1 base and the J gene lost 6 bases, with 7 bases spanning the gap. CDR3 protein: CASSLGAGNEQFF. CDR3 DNA sequence: TGTGCCAGCAGCTTAGGGGCAGGCAATGAGCAGTTCTTC.

The genes are TRBV7-8 and TRBJ1-2; 10 nucleotides agree with TRBD1. Germline CDR1 and CDR2: SGHVS and FQNEAQ. J lost 8 bases, V lost 5 bases, and 5 bases had no gene match. The CDR3 is 13 amino acids. The CDR3 DNA sequence: TGTGCCAGCAGCGGACAGGGGGTTGGGGGCTACACCTTC. It yields the protein CASSGQGVGGYTF.